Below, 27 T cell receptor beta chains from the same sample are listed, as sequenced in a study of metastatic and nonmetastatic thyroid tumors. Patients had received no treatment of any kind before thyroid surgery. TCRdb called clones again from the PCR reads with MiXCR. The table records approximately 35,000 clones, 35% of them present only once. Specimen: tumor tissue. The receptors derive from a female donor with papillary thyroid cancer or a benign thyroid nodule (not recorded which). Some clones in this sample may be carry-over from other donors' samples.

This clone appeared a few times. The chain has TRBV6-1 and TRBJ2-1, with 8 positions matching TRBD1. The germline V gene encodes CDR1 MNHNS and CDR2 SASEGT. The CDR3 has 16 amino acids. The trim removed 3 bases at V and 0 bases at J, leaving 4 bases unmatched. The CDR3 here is CASSDGGQASYNEQFF. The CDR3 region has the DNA TGTGCCAGCAGTGACGGGGGACAGGCCTCCTACAATGAGCAGTTCTTC.

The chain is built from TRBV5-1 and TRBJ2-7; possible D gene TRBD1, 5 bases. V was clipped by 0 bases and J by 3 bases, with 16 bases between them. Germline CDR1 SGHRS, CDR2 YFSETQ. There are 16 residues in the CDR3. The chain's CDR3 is CASSLEQGVRSYEQYF. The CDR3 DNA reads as TGCGCCAGCAGCTTGGAGCAAGGGGTCCGGAGCTACGAGCAGTACTTC.

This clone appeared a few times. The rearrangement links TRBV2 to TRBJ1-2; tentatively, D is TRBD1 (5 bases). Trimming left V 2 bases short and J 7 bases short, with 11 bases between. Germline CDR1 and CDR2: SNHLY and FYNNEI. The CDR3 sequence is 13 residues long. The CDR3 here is CASSESRAGGYTF. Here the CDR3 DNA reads TGTGCCAGCAGTGAATCCAGGGCAGGTGGCTACACCTTC.

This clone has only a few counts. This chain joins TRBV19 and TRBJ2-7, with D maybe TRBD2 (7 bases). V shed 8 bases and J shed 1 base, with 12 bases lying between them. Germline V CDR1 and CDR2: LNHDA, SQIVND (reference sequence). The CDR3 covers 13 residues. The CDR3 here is CASPGGHSYEQYF. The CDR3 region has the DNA TGTGCCAGTCCCGGGGGGCATTCCTACGAGCAGTACTTC.

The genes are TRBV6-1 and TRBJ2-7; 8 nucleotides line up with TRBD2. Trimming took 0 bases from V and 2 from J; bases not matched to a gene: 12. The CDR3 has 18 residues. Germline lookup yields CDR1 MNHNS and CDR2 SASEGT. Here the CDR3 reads CASSEALWLGTRAYEQYF. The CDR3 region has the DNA TGTGCCAGCAGTGAAGCGCTTTGGCTCGGGACTAGGGCCTACGAGCAGTACTTC.

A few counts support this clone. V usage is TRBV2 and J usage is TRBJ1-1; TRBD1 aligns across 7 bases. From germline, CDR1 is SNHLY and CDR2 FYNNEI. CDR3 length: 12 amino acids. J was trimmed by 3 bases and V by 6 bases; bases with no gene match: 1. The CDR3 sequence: CASRDRDTEAFF. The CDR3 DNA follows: TGTGCCAGCAGAGACAGGGACACTGAAGCTTTCTTT.

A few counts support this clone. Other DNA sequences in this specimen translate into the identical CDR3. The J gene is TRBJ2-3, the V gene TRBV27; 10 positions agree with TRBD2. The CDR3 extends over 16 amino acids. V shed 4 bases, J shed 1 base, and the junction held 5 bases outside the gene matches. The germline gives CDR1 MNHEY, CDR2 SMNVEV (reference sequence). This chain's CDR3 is CASSSRLAGGTDTQYF. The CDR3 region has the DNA TGTGCCAGCAGTTCGCGACTAGCGGGTGGCACAGATACGCAGTATTTT.

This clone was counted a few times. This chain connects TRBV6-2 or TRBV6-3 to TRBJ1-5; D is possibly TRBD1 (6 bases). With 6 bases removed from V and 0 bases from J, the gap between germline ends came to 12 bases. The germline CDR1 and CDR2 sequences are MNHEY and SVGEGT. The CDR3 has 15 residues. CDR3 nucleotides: TGTGCCAGCAGCCAACAGGGACATAGCAATCAGCCCCAGCATTTT. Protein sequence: CASSQQGHSNQPQHF.

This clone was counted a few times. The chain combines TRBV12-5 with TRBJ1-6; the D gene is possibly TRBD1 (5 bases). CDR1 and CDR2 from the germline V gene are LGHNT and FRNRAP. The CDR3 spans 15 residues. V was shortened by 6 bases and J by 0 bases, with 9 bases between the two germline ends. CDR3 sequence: CASGAGSSYNSPLHF. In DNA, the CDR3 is TGTGCTAGTGGCGCAGGGAGCTCCTATAATTCACCCCTCCACTTT.

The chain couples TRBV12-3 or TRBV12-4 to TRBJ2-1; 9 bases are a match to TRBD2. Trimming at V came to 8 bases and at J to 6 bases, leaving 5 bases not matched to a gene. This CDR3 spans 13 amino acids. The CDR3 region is CASALAGINEQFF. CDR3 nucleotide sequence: TGTGCCAGCGCGCTAGCGGGAATCAATGAGCAGTTCTTC.

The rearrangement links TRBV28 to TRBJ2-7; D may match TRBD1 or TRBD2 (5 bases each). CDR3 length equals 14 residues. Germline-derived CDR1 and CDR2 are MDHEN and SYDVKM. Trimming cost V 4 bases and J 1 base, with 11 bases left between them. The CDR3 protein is CASSSRDVSYEQYF. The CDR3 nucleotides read TGTGCCAGCAGTTCCCGGGACGTGTCCTACGAGCAGTACTTC.

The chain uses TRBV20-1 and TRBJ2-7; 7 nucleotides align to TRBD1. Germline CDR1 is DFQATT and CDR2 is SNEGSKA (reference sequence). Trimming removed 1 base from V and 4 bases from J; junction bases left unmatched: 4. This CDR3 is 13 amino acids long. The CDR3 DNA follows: TGCAGTGCTAGAGGACAGGGTGGATACGAGCAGTACTTC. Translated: CSARGQGGYEQYF.

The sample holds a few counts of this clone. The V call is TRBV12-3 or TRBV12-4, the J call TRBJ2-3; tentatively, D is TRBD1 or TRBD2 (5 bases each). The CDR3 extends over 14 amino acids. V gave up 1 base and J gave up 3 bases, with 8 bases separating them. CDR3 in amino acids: CASSLGGPTDTQYF. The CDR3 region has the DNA TGTGCCAGCAGTTTAGGGGGACCTACAGATACGCAGTATTTT.

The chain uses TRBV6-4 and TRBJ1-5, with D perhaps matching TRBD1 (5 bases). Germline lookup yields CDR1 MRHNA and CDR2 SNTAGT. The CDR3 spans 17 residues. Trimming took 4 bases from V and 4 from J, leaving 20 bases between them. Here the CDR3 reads CASSVTTDPEVNQPQHF. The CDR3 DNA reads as TGTGCCAGCAGTGTCACGACAGACCCCGAAGTTAATCAGCCCCAGCATTTT.

CDR3 protein: CAWSATGQGRTEAFF. The CDR3 DNA reads TGTGCCTGGAGTGCGACTGGGCAGGGGAGAACTGAAGCTTTCTTT. This chain uses TRBV30 with TRBJ1-1, with a possible D match to TRBD1 (6 bases). Germline CDR1 is GTSNPN and CDR2 is SVGIG (reference sequence). Trimming took 1 base from V and 5 from J, leaving 17 bases between them. The CDR3 length is 15 residues.

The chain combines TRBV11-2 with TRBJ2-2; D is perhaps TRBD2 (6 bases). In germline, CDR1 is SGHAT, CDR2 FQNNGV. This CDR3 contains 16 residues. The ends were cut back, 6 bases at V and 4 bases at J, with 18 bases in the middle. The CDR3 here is CASRIVRDGGTGELFF. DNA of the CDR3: TGTGCCAGCAGGATTGTCCGGGACGGGGGCACCGGGGAGCTGTTTTTT.

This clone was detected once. The DNA of the CDR3 is TGTGCCAGCAGCTTAGTAGAGGGAGGTGAGCAGTTCTTC. The encoded protein is CASSLVEGGEQFF. The chain recombines TRBV7-9 with TRBJ2-1, with D tentatively TRBD2 (6 bases). V was shortened by 1 base and J by 9 bases, with 10 bases between the two germline ends. Per the germline V gene, CDR1 is SEHNR and CDR2 is FQNEAQ (reference sequence). The CDR3 length is 13 residues.

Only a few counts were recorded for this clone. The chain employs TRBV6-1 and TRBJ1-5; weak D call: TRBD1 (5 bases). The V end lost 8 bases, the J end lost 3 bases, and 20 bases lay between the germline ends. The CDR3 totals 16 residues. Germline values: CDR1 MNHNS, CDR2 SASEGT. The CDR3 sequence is CASPGLSRGDNQPQHF. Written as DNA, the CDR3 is TGTGCCAGCCCAGGGTTATCTAGGGGAGACAATCAGCCCCAGCATTTT.

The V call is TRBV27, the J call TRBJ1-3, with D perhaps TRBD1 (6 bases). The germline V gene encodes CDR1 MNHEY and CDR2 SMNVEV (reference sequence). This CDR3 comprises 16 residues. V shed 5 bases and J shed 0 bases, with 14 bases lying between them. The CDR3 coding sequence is TGTGCCAGCAGTCCCGACAGGTTGGGCTCTGGAAACACCATATATTTT. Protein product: CASSPDRLGSGNTIYF.

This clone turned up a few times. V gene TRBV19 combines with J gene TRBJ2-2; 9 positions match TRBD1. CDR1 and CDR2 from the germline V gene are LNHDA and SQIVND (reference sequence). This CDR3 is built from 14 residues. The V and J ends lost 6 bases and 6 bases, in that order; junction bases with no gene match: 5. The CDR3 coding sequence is TGTGCCAGTAGACTACAGGGGGCCGCCGGGGAGCTGTTTTTT. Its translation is CASRLQGAAGELFF.

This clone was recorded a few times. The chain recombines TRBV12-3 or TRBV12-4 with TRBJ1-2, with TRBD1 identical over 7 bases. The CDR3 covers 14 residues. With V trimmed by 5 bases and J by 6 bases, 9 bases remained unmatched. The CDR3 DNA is TGTGCCAGCAGTACGCGCCTCGGACAGGATGGCTACACCTTC. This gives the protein CASSTRLGQDGYTF.

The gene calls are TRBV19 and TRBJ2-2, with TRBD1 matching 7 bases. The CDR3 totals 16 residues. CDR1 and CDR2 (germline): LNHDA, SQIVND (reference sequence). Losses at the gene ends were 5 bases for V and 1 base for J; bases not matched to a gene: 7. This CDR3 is CASSQRDSLNTGELFF. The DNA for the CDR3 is TGTGCCAGTAGTCAACGGGACAGCCTGAACACCGGGGAGCTGTTTTTT.

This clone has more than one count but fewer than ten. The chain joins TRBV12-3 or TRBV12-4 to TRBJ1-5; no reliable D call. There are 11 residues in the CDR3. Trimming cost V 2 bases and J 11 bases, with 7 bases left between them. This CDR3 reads CASSLRRSQHF. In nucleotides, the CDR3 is TGTGCCAGCAGTTTAAGGCGGTCCCAGCATTTT.

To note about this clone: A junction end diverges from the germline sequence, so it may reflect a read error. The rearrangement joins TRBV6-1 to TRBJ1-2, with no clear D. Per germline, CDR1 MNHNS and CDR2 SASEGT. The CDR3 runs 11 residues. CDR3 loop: CASSMGNGYTF. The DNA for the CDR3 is TGTGCCAGCAGCATGGGTAATGGCTACACATTC.

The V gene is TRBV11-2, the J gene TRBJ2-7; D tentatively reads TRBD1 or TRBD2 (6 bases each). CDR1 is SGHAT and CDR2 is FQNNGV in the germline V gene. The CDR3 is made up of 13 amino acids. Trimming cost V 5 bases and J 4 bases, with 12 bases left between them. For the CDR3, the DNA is TGTGCCAGCAGCACAGAGGGGGGATACGAGCAGTACTTC. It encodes CASSTEGGYEQYF.

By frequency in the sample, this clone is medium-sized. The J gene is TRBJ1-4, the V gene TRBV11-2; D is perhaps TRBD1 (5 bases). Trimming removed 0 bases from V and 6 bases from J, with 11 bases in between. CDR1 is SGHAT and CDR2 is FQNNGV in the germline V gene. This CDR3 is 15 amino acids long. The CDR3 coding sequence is TGTGCCAGCAGCTTAGAGGGATGGGGGGATGAAAAACTGTTTTTT. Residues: CASSLEGWGDEKLFF.

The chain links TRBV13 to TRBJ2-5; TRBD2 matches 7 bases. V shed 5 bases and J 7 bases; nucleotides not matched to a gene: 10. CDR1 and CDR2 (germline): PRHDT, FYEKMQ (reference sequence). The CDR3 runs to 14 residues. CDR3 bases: TGTGCCAGCAGCGCAGGGAGCGGGGTCGGGACCCAGTACTTC. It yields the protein CASSAGSGVGTQYF.